This T cell receptor beta chain was recorded in a study of blood T cell repertoires in COVID-19. Study-level background: Collection of acute and convalescent COVID-19 samples took place in the United States, Italy and Spain. In each case, the material was cDNA or gDNA derived from T cells, B-cell-depleted T cells, or PBMCs.

As handled by the study authors: Reference gene primer amplification yielded estimated nucleated cell counts. The repertoire was sequenced with immunoSEQ multiplex PCR; TCRdb's copy has only in-frame clones and lacks some. V and J calls and clone size follow that table, whereas D and trimming were derived from the DNA. Among 210,000 or so clones listed, around nine tenths were seen once. The CDR3 runs to 14 residues. Trimming pared 0 bases from V and 3 bases from J, leaving 8 bases between. CDR1 and CDR2 (germline): LGHNA, YNFKEQ. The V call is TRBV4-2, the J call TRBJ1-1, with D unclear. The TCR originated in a young man with active or convalescent COVID-19. The sequenced material came from peripheral blood. The CDR3 bases are TGTGCCAGCAGCCAAGAACCCGGGTACACTGAAGCTTTCTTT. Protein sequence: CASSQEPGYTEAFF.